Listed below are T cell receptor beta chains from one sample, sequenced in a study of patients and donors after allogeneic stem cell transplantation. TCRdb ran MiXCR on the RT-PCR reads and lists one entry per CDR3 protein. Of about 230,000 distinct CDR3 sequences listed, less than 15% are singletons. Material: blood, either unsorted or a sorted T cell fraction (not recorded which). The origin of the receptors is a human donor who was either an allogeneic HSCT recipient or a stem cell or donor lymphocyte infusion donor (not recorded which). It is not recorded whose cells these are; they may come from a transplant donor. The CDR3 runs from the conserved cysteine through the conserved F or W. D genes are given only for firm matches. Clone size is stated in some rows and not others, as once, few, many or a class when expanded.

j_gene | d_gene | v_gene | len | abundance | CDR3nt | CDR3aa
TRBJ2-5 | TRBD1 | TRBV16 | 17 | NA | TGTGCCAGCAGCCAATCAGATCTCCAGGGGGCACGGGAGACCCAGTACTTC | CASSQSDLQGARETQYF
TRBJ1-1 | TRBD1 | TRBV20-1 | 12 | many | TGCAGGCGAGGACAGGGCGACACTGAAGCTTTCTTT | CRRGQGDTEAFF
TRBJ1-2 | TRBD1 | TRBV6-5 | 15 | many | TGTGCCAGCAGTTCTGGGGGACAGGGTAGTACTGGCTACACCTTC | CASSSGGQGSTGYTF
TRBJ2-7 | NA | TRBV7-9 | 13 | NA | TGTGCCAGCAGCCCGGGGGTGTTGAACGAGCAGTACTTC | CASSPGVLNEQYF
TRBJ2-1 | TRBD1 | TRBV7-8 | 15 | NA | TGTGCCAGCAGCTCCCGGGACAGGGGATGGAATGAGCAGTTCTTC | CASSSRDRGWNEQFF
TRBJ2-6 | NA | TRBV6-5 | 16 | NA | TGTGCCAGCAGTTACTCACGGACACCTGGGGCCAACGTCCTGACTTTC | CASSYSRTPGANVLTF
TRBJ2-1 | TRBD2 | TRBV28 | 15 | NA | TGTGCCAGCAGACCGGGGACTAGCGGGAGCCATGAGCAGTTCTTC | CASRPGTSGSHEQFF
TRBJ2-3 | NA | TRBV19 | 14 | NA | TGTGCCAGTAGAGGAGCAACGAGCACAGATACGCAGTATTTT | CASRGATSTDTQYF
TRBJ2-1 | NA | TRBV7-2 | 16 | many | TGTGCCAGCAGCCTAGTAGGGGGGGCTAATTGGAATGAGCAGTTCTTC | CASSLVGGANWNEQFF
TRBJ2-2 | NA | TRBV12-3/TRBV12-4 | 18 | NA | TGTGCCAGCAGTTTAGCAAGTTTGGTCCTATTGAACACCGGGGAGCTGTTTTTT | CASSLASLVLLNTGELFF
TRBJ1-1 | NA | TRBV5-5 | 14 | NA | TGTGCCAGCAGCTTGGCAGGGACTTCGGCTCAAGCTTTCTTT | CASSLAGTSAQAFF
TRBJ2-7 | NA | TRBV2 | 15 | few | TGTGCCAGCAGTGATCTCCAGGGCGGCTCCTACGAGCAGTACTTC | CASSDLQGGSYEQYF
TRBJ2-7 | TRBD2 | TRBV5-1 | 17 | few | TGCGCCAGCAGAATAGGGACTAGCGGGTACTACTCCTACGAGCAGTACTTC | CASRIGTSGYYSYEQYF
TRBJ2-4 | NA | TRBV21-1 | 15 | few | TGTGCCAGCAGCCCTCGACAGGGGGCCAAAAACATTCAGTACTTC | CASSPRQGAKNIQYF
TRBJ2-3 | NA | TRBV18 | 12 | many | TGTGCCAGCACACCGACGGGAGATACGCAGTATTTT | CASTPTGDTQYF
TRBJ2-3 | NA | TRBV5-6 | 15 | many | TGTGCCAGCAGCTTCCAGCCAGACCGCACAGATACGCAGTATTTT | CASSFQPDRTDTQYF
TRBJ2-1 | NA | TRBV3-1 | 14 | NA | TGTGCCAGCAGCCAAAAGAGAATGGGAGATGAGCAGTTCTTC | CASSQKRMGDEQFF
TRBJ1-4 | NA | TRBV20-1 | 15 | many | TGCAGTGCTAGAGATCCTAGAGGGCGAGGAGAAAAACTGTTTTTT | CSARDPRGRGEKLFF
TRBJ2-7 | TRBD2 | TRBV2 | 15 | few | TGTGCCAGCAGTGTTCGACTAGCGGGAGTCCACGAGCAGTACTTC | CASSVRLAGVHEQYF
TRBJ2-1 | NA | TRBV6-2/TRBV6-3 | 15 | NA | TGTGCCAGCAGTCCCGACAAAATGGCCTACAATGAGCAGTTCTTC | CASSPDKMAYNEQFF
TRBJ2-1 | NA | TRBV5-6 | 16 | few | TGTGCCAGCAGCTTGTTGAAGGGGTCCTCCTACAATGAGCAGTTCTTC | CASSLLKGSSYNEQFF
TRBJ1-5 | NA | TRBV10-3 | 15 | NA | TGTGCCATCAGTGAGCGGACGGATAGCAATCAGCCCCAGCATTTT | CAISERTDSNQPQHF
TRBJ1-1 | NA | TRBV20-1 | 13 | NA | TGCAGTGCTAGGGTACCGACGAACACTGAAGCTTTCTTT | CSARVPTNTEAFF
TRBJ2-1 | TRBD1 | TRBV27 | 13 | NA | TGTGCCAGCAGACAGGGGGCAAGAAATGAGCAGTTCTTC | CASRQGARNEQFF
TRBJ2-2 | TRBD2 | TRBV4-1 | 18 | few | TGCGCCAGCAGCTTGACGGCCAGCGGGGGCCGTTCCACCGGGGAGCTGTTTTTT | CASSLTASGGRSTGELFF
TRBJ2-5 | NA | TRBV20-1 | 17 | NA | TGCAGTGCTAGTGATACCGGGACTCCCGGGGGTCAAGAGACCCAGTACTTC | CSASDTGTPGGQETQYF
TRBJ2-2 | TRBD1 | TRBV29-1 | 11 | NA | TGCAGCGTCCAGGGGGCCGGGGAGCTGTTTTTT | CSVQGAGELFF
TRBJ1-1 | NA | TRBV6-1 | 13 | NA | TGTGCCAGCAACCAGCCGGGACGGCCCGAAGCTTTCTTT | CASNQPGRPEAFF
TRBJ2-1 | NA | TRBV20-1 | 14 | few | TGCAGTGCTTCGGGCCTTGGGGGTCCTAATGAGCAGTTCTTC | CSASGLGGPNEQFF
TRBJ2-3 | NA | TRBV5-1 | 14 | few | TGCGCCAGCAGCTTGGCCTCGGACACAGATACGCAGTATTTT | CASSLASDTDTQYF
TRBJ1-4 | NA | TRBV7-2 | 14 | few | TGTGCCAGCAGCTTAGGCCATTTTGATGAAAAACTGTTTTTT | CASSLGHFDEKLFF
TRBJ2-3 | TRBD2 | TRBV6-5 | 16 | NA | TGTGCCAGCAGTTTTCTAATTAGCGGGAGTATCCATACGCAGTATTTT | CASSFLISGSIHTQYF
TRBJ1-2 | TRBD1 | TRBV4-1 | 14 | many | TGCGCCAGCAGCCATTCGCGGGACAGGGTTGGCTACACCTTC | CASSHSRDRVGYTF
TRBJ2-3 | NA | TRBV7-2 | 13 | NA | TGTGCCAGCAGCTCGCCCCGGGGGATTACGCAGTATTTT | CASSSPRGITQYF
TRBJ1-6 | TRBD1 | TRBV5-8 | 17 | many | TGTGCCAGCAGCTTGGTGGCAGGGGGCGCCTATAATTCACCCCTCCACTTT | CASSLVAGGAYNSPLHF
TRBJ1-1 | NA | TRBV20-1 | 16 | NA | TGCAGTGCTAGATACACCGGGGGATTCAGGAACACTGAAGCTTTCTTT | CSARYTGGFRNTEAFF
TRBJ2-7 | NA | TRBV18 | 13 | NA | TGTGCCAGCTCACTCGACGCCAACGGGGAGCAGTACTTC | CASSLDANGEQYF
TRBJ1-1 | NA | TRBV12-3/TRBV12-4 | 12 | NA | TGTGCCAGCAGTTTATTTGAAAGAAGGACTTTCTTT | CASSLFERRTFF